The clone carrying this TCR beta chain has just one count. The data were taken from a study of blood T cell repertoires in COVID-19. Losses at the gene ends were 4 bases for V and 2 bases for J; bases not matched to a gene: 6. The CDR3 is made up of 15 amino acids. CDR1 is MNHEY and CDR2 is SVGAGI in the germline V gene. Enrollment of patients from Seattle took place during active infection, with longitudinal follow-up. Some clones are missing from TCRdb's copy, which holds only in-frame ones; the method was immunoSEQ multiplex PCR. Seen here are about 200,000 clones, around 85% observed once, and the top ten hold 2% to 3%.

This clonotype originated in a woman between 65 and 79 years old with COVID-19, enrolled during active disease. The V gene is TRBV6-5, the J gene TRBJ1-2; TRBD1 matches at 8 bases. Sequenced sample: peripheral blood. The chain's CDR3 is CASSLSGGVNYGYTF. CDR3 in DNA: TGTGCCAGCAGTTTATCAGGGGGCGTAAACTATGGCTACACCTTC.